This entry features one T cell receptor beta chain sequence. This CDR3 comprises 15 residues. The germline CDR1 and CDR2 sequences are MNHEY and SVGAGI. V shed 6 bases, J shed 2 bases, and the junction held 5 bases outside the gene matches. The entry originates in a study of T cell responses to AZD1222 COVID-19 vaccine. Clones were read by immunoSEQ multiplex PCR, and TCRdb kept only the in-frame ones, dropping some. The top ten hold about 5.8% of the sample, which has about 85,000 clones, nearly 90% seen once. The input for sequencing was peripheral blood, taken on day 0 of AZD1222 vaccination. This rearrangement joins TRBV6-5 to TRBJ2-7; 12 bases line up with TRBD2. This sequence was found in an adult in good health. Here the CDR3 reads CASSSLAGGTYEQYF. As DNA, the CDR3 is TGTGCCAGCAGCTCACTAGCGGGAGGAACCTACGAGCAGTACTTC.